The 8 T cell receptor beta chains below come from one sample, sequenced in a study of T cell changes during pregnancy in multiple sclerosis. Profiling relied on immunoSEQ multiplex PCR, and the TCRdb table lists in-frame clones only, not all of them. The sample includes approximately 51,000 clones, 94% of them seen just once. The sequences come from CD4+ T cells from peripheral blood mononuclear cells, collected in the second trimester of pregnancy. These receptors all stem from a female donor with multiple sclerosis, enrolled in a pregnancy study.

V usage is TRBV7-6 and J usage is TRBJ1-3, with 7 bases that match TRBD1. The CDR3 spans 16 residues. The germline CDR1 and CDR2 sequences are SGHVS and FNYEAQ. After removal of 0 bases from V and 4 bases from J, the junction contained 6 bases not matched to a gene. This CDR3 reads CASSLARTGSGNTIYF. The DNA for the CDR3 is TGTGCCAGCAGCTTAGCAAGGACAGGTTCCGGAAACACCATATATTTT.

The CDR3 loop is CASRPDRVRHAEAFF. As DNA, the CDR3 is TGTGCCAGCAGACCCGACAGGGTAAGGCACGCTGAAGCTTTCTTT. This chain joins TRBV6-6 and TRBJ1-1; TRBD1 matches 7 bases. CDR1 and CDR2 from the germline V gene are MNHNY and SVGAGI (reference sequence). V lost 6 bases and J lost 6; bases outside the gene matches: 13. The CDR3 is 15 residues long.

This rearrangement joins TRBV7-2 to TRBJ2-5, with 9 bases that match TRBD2. With 1 base clipped from V and 2 bases from J, the junction kept 5 bases outside the gene matches. CDR3 length equals 16 residues. Germline V gene lookup returns CDR1 SGHTA and CDR2 FQGNSA. In DNA, the CDR3 is TGTGCCAGCAGCTTAGGTTCGGCGGGGGGGCAAGAGACCCAGTACTTC. It is translated as CASSLGSAGGQETQYF.

This chain uses TRBV9 with TRBJ1-1; no reliable D call. V was clipped by 2 bases and J by 7 bases, with 12 bases between them. This CDR3 has 13 residues. CDR1 and CDR2 from the germline V gene are SGDLS and YYNGEE. CDR3 loop: CASSVDGVGEAFF. DNA of the CDR3: TGTGCCAGCAGCGTCGACGGGGTTGGTGAAGCTTTCTTT.

The chain recombines TRBV28 with TRBJ1-2; D unresolved. CDR1 and CDR2 from the germline V gene are MDHEN and SYDVKM. V was shortened by 5 bases and J by 0 bases, with 7 bases between the two germline ends. The CDR3 is made up of 13 amino acids. CDR3 residues: CASSPGSNYGYTF. CDR3 sequence (DNA): TGTGCCAGCAGTCCGGGGTCTAACTATGGCTACACCTTC.

This clone came up a few times. J is TRBJ1-2 and V is TRBV9; possibly TRBD1 for D (5 bases). V was shortened by 2 bases and J by 0 bases, with 11 bases between the two germline ends. The CDR3 contains 15 residues. Per the germline V gene, CDR1 is SGDLS and CDR2 is YYNGEE. The CDR3 is CASSVEGIANYGYTF. CDR3 nucleotides: TGTGCCAGCAGCGTGGAGGGGATAGCTAACTATGGCTACACCTTC.

The genes are TRBV7-9 and TRBJ2-5; 8 bases are a match to TRBD1. This CDR3 region has 15 residues. V dropped 5 bases and J dropped 1; count of bases not matched to a gene: 6. Germline assignment: CDR1 SEHNR and CDR2 FQNEAQ (reference sequence). In DNA, the CDR3 is TGTGCCAGCAGCCCAGGACAGGGAAGCCAAGAGACCCAGTACTTC. Translating it yields CASSPGQGSQETQYF.

The chain joins TRBV7-2 to TRBJ2-7; 13 nucleotides match TRBD2. The CDR3 is 16 residues long. Per the germline V gene, CDR1 is SGHTA and CDR2 is FQGNSA. Germline trimming cut 3 bases from V and 2 bases from J; bases unmatched to any gene: 4. The CDR3 nucleotides read TGTGCCAGCAGCTTCACTAGCGGGGGGGTACCCTACGAGCAGTACTTC. Translating it yields CASSFTSGGVPYEQYF. Filled out from reference TRBV7-2 and TRBJ2-7, the complete variable domain reads GAGVSQSPSNKVTEKGKDVELRCDPISGHTALYWYRQSLGQGLEFLIYFQGNSAPDKSGLPSDRFSAERTGGSVSTLTIQRTQQEDSAVYLCASSFTSGGVPYEQYFGPGTRLTVT.